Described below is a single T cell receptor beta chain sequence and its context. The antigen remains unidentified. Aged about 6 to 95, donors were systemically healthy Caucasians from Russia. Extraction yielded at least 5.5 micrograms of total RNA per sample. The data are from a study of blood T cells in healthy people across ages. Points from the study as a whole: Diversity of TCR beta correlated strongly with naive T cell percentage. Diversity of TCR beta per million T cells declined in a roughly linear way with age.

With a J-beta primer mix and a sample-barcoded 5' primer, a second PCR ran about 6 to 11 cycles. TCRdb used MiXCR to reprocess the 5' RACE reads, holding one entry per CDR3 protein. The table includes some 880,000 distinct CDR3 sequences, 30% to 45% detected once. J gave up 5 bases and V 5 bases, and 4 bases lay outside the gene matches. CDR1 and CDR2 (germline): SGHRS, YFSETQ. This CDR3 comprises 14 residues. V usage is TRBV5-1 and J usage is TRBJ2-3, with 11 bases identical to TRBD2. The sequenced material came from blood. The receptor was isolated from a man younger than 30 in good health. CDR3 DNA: TGCGCCAGCAGATCTAGCGGGGGGTTAGATACGCAGTATTTT. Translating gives CASRSSGGLDTQYF.